The present T cell receptor beta chain was sequenced within a study of PD-L1 blockade in urothelial cancer. Regarding time point: pretreatment peripheral blood. This CDR3 has 14 amino acids. Trimming stripped 4 bases from V and 3 bases from J, with 16 bases between. Germline CDR1 reads SQVTM; CDR2 reads ANQGSEA. TCRdb's table, derived via immunoSEQ multiplex PCR, lists solely in-frame clones and lacks some. The sample has 50,000 to 55,000 clones, more than 75% seen once; the top ten hold less than 1.5%. This chain joins TRBV29-1 and TRBJ2-7; no reliable D call. This TCR derives from a man in his fifties or sixties with urothelial cancer. The input for sequencing was PBMCs, taken around atezolizumab (anti-PD-L1) treatment. CDR3 loop: CSVAPVGPGYEQYF. As DNA, the CDR3 is TGCAGCGTTGCCCCCGTTGGTCCAGGCTACGAGCAGTACTTC.